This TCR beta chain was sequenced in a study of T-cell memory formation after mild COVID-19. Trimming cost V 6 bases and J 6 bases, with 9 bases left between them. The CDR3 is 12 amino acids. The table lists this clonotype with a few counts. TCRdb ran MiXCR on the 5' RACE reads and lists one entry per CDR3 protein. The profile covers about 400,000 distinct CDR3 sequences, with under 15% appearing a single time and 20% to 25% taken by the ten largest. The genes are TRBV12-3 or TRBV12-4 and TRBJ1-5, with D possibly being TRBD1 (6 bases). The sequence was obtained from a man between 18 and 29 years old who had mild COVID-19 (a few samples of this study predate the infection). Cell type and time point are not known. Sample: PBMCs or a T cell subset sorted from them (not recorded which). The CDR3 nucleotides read TGTGCCAGCAGAAAGGACAGTCAGCCCCAGCATTTT. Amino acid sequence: CASRKDSQPQHF.